What follows is one T cell receptor (beta chain) and its context. The V gene's germline CDR1 is LNHNV and CDR2 YYDKDF (reference sequence). The ends lost 7 bases at V and 4 bases at J; junction bases unmatched: 22. This CDR3 region has 19 residues. These data belong to a study of blood T cell repertoires in COVID-19. Authors' methods: By means of reference gene primer amplification, nucleated cell counts were estimated. TCRdb's copy holds only in-frame clones and misses some; the assay was immunoSEQ multiplex PCR. D and trimming were read from the DNA, whereas the V and J calls and clone size are those reported in that table. The sample consists of about 400,000 clones, about 87% of them appearing once.

Input material: PBMCs or T cells enriched from blood (not recorded which). The TCR sequence derives from a man aged 35-49 years in a cohort exposed to, infected with or recovered from COVID-19 (not recorded which). The V call is TRBV15, the J call TRBJ2-5; 9 nucleotides match TRBD1. The CDR3, as DNA: TGTGCCACCACAGGCACGCTTGTCGGGACAGGGAGGAATAGAGAGACCCAGTACTTC. Amino acids: CATTGTLVGTGRNRETQYF.